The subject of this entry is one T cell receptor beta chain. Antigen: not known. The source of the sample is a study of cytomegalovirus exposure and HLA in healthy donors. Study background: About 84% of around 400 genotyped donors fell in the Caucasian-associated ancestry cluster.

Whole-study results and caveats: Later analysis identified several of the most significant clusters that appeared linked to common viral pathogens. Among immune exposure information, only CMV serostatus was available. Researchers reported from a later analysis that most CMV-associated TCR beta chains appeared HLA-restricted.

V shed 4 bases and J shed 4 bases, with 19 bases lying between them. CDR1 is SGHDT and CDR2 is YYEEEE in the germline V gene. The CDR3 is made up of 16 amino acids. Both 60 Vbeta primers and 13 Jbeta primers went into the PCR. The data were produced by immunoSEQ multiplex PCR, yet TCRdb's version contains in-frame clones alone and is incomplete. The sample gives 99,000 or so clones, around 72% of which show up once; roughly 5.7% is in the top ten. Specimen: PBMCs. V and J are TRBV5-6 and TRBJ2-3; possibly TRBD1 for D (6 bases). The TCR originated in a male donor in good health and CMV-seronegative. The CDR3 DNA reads TGTGCCAGCAGCGTTTCTAGCAGACCAGGGGCAGATACGCAGTATTTT. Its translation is CASSVSSRPGADTQYF.